A single sample is the source of the 6 T cell receptor beta chains below, sequenced in a study of blood T cell repertoires in COVID-19. The protocol was immunoSEQ multiplex PCR, while the TCRdb copy is restricted to in-frame clones and leaves out a portion. This sample has 85,000 to 110,000 clones, with about 87% found just once. Sequenced: peripheral blood. Receptors originate from a human donor in a cohort sampled during active or convalescent COVID-19.

The chain carries TRBV10-3 and TRBJ1-2, with 7 positions matching TRBD1. From germline, CDR1 is ENHRY and CDR2 SYGVKD. J lost 1 base, V lost 7 bases, and 12 bases had no gene match. The CDR3 is 16 amino acids. The CDR3 protein is CAINRRDSDDNYGYTF. Here the CDR3 DNA reads TGTGCCATCAATCGCCGGGACAGTGATGATAACTATGGCTACACCTTC.

V is TRBV29-1 and J is TRBJ1-4; tentative D call: TRBD1 (5 bases). This CDR3 spans 14 amino acids. Germline V gene lookup returns CDR1 SQVTM and CDR2 ANQGSEA. With 5 bases removed from V and 5 bases from J, the gap between germline ends came to 15 bases. CDR3 amino acids: CSVSRGAGNEKLFF. DNA for the CDR3: TGCAGCGTTTCAAGGGGCGCGGGAAATGAAAAACTGTTTTTT.

The chain links TRBV18 to TRBJ1-4; D is possibly TRBD1 (6 bases). Germline CDR1 and CDR2: KGHSH and LQKENI. This CDR3 is 16 amino acids long. V lost 3 bases to trimming and J lost 0 bases, with 11 bases between them. As DNA, the CDR3 is TGTGCCAGCTCACCCCGACAGGCGGCAACTAATGAAAAACTGTTTTTT. As protein: CASSPRQAATNEKLFF.

The rearrangement uses TRBV2 and TRBJ2-5; D is perhaps TRBD2 (5 bases). Trimming cost V 7 bases and J 1 base, with 13 bases left between them. CDR1 and CDR2 from the germline V gene are SNHLY and FYNNEI. This CDR3 spans 14 amino acids. For the CDR3, the DNA is TGTGCCAGCAATAACCCGGGGTCCCAAGAGACCCAGTACTTC. It is translated as CASNNPGSQETQYF.

The chain is built from TRBV6-5 and TRBJ1-2; no reliable D call. Germline-derived CDR1 and CDR2 are MNHEY and SVGAGI. V lost 7 bases and J 0 bases, leaving 9 bases between the germline ends. The CDR3 contains 13 residues. The CDR3 loop is CASMRSANYGYTF. In nucleotides, the CDR3 is TGTGCCAGCATGAGGTCAGCTAACTATGGCTACACCTTC.

The rearrangement uses TRBV9 and TRBJ2-5; 9 positions agree with TRBD2. Germline V CDR1 and CDR2: SGDLS, YYNGEE. V shed 0 bases and J 4 bases; nucleotides not matched to a gene: 4. The CDR3 runs to 15 residues. The CDR3 protein is CASSVGGGALETQYF. CDR3 DNA: TGTGCCAGCAGCGTAGGCGGGGGGGCCTTAGAGACCCAGTACTTC.